This T cell receptor (beta chain) was obtained from a study of breast tumors, draining lymph nodes, adjacent tissues. Samples came from axillary lymph nodes draining the breast cancer. TCRdb ran MiXCR on the multiplex PCR reads and lists one entry per CDR3 protein. This repertoire shows about 100,000 distinct CDR3 sequences, 21% found once; its top ten account for 1% to 1.5%. In this sample, this clonotype turned up many times. The antigen remains undetermined. J lost 4 bases, V lost 0 bases, and 0 bases had no gene match. Germline V gene data show CDR1 as SGHRS and CDR2 as YFSETQ. The CDR3 runs to 14 residues. The study, taken as a whole, reports: That most tumor T cells come from lymph nodes remained unproven. Tumor TCR diversity was below lymph nodes but above nontumor tissue.

Sequenced material: axillary lymph node tissue. This TCR came from a female donor with breast cancer. Some clones in this sample may be carry-over from other donors' samples. The rearrangement joins TRBV5-1 to TRBJ2-5, with 10 bases identical to TRBD1. The CDR3 DNA is TGCGCCAGCAGCTTGGGACAGGGGGCAGAGACCCAGTACTTC. This codes for CASSLGQGAETQYF.